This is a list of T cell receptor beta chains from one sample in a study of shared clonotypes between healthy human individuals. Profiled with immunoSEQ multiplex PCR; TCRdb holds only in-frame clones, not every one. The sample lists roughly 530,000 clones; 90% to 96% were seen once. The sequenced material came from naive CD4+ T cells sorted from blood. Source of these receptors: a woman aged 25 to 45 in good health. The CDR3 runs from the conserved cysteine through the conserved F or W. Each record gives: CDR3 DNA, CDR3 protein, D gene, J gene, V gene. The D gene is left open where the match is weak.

TGCGCCAGCAGCACGCGACCCTTCCAGACCACTGAAGCTTTCTTT	CASSTRPFQTTEAFF	.	TRBJ1-1	TRBV5-1
TGTGCCAGTAGTAGGCAGGGAGGCACCGGGGAGCTGTTTTTT	CASSRQGGTGELFF	.	TRBJ2-2	TRBV19
TGTGCCAGCTCACCATCAGGGGGCGAAACTGAAGCTTTCTTT	CASSPSGGETEAFF	TRBD1	TRBJ1-1	TRBV18
TGTGCCAGCAGCCGCGGGGGAGTTCCCCTCGAGCAGTACTTC	CASSRGGVPLEQYF	TRBD2	TRBJ2-7	TRBV6-6
TGTGCCAGCAGCTTGGGGGACAGGGTCTACGAGCAGTACTTC	CASSLGDRVYEQYF	TRBD1	TRBJ2-7	TRBV11-2
TGTGCCATCAGCCCTGGGGGGGCCACTACCGGGGGCTACACCTTC	CAISPGGATTGGYTF	.	TRBJ1-2	TRBV10-3
TGTGCCAGTAAGGGGAGCAGTGGGTATAGCGGGAGTTACGAGCAGTACTTC	CASKGSSGYSGSYEQYF	TRBD2	TRBJ2-7	TRBV19
TGTGCCAGTAGTATTGTGGCTAGCGGTATCGGTGAGCAGTTCTTC	CASSIVASGIGEQFF	TRBD2	TRBJ2-1	TRBV19
TGTGCCAGCAGCTTCAGCACAGATACGCAGTATTTT	CASSFSTDTQYF	.	TRBJ2-3	TRBV7-9
TGTGCCAGCTCACCACTCTCCGGGGGACTAGCAGAAGAGACCCAGTACTTC	CASSPLSGGLAEETQYF	TRBD2	TRBJ2-5	TRBV18
TGCGCCAGCAGTAGGAGAGCGGTCCGACCCTACAATGAGCAGTTCTTC	CASSRRAVRPYNEQFF	.	TRBJ2-1	TRBV10-2
TGTGCCAGCAGTGGACAGGGCATGAACACTGAAGCTTTCTTT	CASSGQGMNTEAFF	TRBD1	TRBJ1-1	TRBV7-2
TGCGCCAGCAGCCAAGATCTGACAGCTAGCAATCAGCCCCAGCATTTT	CASSQDLTASNQPQHF	.	TRBJ1-5	TRBV4-1
TGTGCCAGCAGTTACTCGATGTCGGCTAGCGGGAGGACGCAGTACTTC	CASSYSMSASGRTQYF	TRBD2	TRBJ2-7	TRBV6-5
TGCAGCGTTATGTCCCGGGACAGCAAGTCCCACTATGGCTACACCTTC	CSVMSRDSKSHYGYTF	TRBD1	TRBJ1-2	TRBV29-1
TGTGCCAGCGGACAATATAGCGGACCCACAGATACGCAGTATTTT	CASGQYSGPTDTQYF	.	TRBJ2-3	TRBV6-1
TGCGCCAGCAGCAGGCGGACAGGTTTTTCCTACGAGCAGTACTTC	CASSRRTGFSYEQYF	TRBD1	TRBJ2-7	TRBV4-1